The TCR beta chain under discussion was sequenced for a study of CD8 T cells in Susac syndrome. Sequencing of TCR beta drew on CD8+ and CD4+ T cells from blood. The multiple sclerosis controls consisted of treatment-naive patients with relapsing-remitting disease, either stable or active. It was with random hexamers that about 0.45 to 1 ug RNA was reverse transcribed. Across 54 Vbeta and 13 Jbeta, TCR beta CDR3 was amplified with immunoSEQ multiplex PCR. TCRdb re-called the immunoSEQ multiplex PCR reads through MiXCR, storing one row per CDR3 protein. Of 150,000 to 160,000 distinct CDR3 sequences in the sample, 95% to 96% were seen once. The junction had 4 bases not matched to a gene; V was cut back by 0 bases and J by 4 bases. CDR1 SGDLS and CDR2 YYNGEE come from the germline V gene. The CDR3 sequence is 15 residues long.

This clonotype was obtained from a human donor with multiple sclerosis. V usage is TRBV9 and J usage is TRBJ2-1, with 7 bases lining up with TRBD2. The sample consisted of CD8+ T cells from PBMCs. CDR3 region: CASSVALASYNEQFF. CDR3 nucleotide sequence: TGTGCCAGCAGCGTAGCACTAGCGAGTTACAATGAGCAGTTCTTC.